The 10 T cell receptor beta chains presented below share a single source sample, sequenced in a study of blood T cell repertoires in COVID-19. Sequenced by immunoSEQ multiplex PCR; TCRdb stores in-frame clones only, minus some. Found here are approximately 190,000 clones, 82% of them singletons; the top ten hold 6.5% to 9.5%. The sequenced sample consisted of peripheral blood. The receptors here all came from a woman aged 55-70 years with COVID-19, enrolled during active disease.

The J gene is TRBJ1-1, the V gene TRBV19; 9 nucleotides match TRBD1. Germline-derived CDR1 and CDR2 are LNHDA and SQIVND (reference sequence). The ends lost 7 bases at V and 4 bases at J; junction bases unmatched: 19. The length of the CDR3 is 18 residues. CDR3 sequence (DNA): TGTGCCAGTACTAAGCCAAACTGGGACAGGGCGCGGAGCACTGAAGCTTTCTTT. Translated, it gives CASTKPNWDRARSTEAFF.

As DNA, the CDR3 is TGTGCCTTAACCCGGACAGTGACTAATGAAAAACTGTTTTTT. This sequence encodes CALTRTVTNEKLFF. The rearrangement links TRBV30 to TRBJ1-4, with D tentatively TRBD1 (6 bases). This CDR3 is 14 amino acids long. Deletions cut 7 bases from V and 2 bases from J, with 14 bases between. The V gene's germline CDR1 is GTSNPN and CDR2 SVGIG (reference sequence).

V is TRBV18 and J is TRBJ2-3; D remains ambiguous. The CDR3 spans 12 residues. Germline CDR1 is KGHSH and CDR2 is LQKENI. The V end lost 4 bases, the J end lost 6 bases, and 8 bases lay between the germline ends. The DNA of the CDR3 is TGTGCCAGCTCACAACTCCCGGATACGCAGTATTTT. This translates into CASSQLPDTQYF.

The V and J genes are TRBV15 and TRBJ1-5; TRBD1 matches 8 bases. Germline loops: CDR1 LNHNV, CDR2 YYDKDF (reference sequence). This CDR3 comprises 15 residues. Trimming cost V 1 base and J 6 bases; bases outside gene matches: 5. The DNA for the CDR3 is TGTGCCACCAGCAGAGGGACAGGGTTTAGTCAGCCCCAGCATTTT. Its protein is CATSRGTGFSQPQHF.

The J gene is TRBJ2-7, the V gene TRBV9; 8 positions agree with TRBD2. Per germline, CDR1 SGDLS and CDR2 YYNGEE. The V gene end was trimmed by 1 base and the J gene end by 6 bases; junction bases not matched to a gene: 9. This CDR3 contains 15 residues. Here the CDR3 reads CASSVSGSSGGEQYF. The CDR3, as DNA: TGTGCCAGCAGCGTAAGCGGGAGCTCGGGTGGCGAGCAGTACTTC.

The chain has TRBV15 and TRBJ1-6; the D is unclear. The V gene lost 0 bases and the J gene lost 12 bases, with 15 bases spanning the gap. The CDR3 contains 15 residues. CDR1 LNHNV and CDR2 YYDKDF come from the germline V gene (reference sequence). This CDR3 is CATSRDEVLLGPLHF. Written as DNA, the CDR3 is TGTGCCACCAGCAGAGATGAGGTTTTATTGGGACCCCTCCACTTT.

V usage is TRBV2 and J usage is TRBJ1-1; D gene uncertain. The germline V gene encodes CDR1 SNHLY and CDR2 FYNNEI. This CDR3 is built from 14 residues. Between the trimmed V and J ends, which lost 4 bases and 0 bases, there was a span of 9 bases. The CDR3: CASSAQIMNTEAFF. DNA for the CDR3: TGTGCCAGCAGTGCCCAGATTATGAACACTGAAGCTTTCTTT.

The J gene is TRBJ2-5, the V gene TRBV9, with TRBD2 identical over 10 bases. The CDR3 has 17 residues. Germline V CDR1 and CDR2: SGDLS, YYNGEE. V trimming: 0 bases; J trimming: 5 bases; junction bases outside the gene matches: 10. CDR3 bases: TGTGCCAGCAGCGTAGGGGCTAGCGGGAGTCTGGGGGAGACCCAGTACTTC. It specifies CASSVGASGSLGETQYF.

The CDR3 nucleotides are TGCGCCAGCAGCCAACTCGACAGGGGGCCCCAAGAGACCCAGTACTTC. As protein: CASSQLDRGPQETQYF. The V gene is TRBV4-1, the J gene TRBJ2-5; 10 bases map to TRBD1. The CDR3 contains 16 residues. Germline CDR1 reads MGHRA; CDR2 reads YSYEKL. Trimming took 2 bases from V and 1 from J; bases not matched to a gene: 4.

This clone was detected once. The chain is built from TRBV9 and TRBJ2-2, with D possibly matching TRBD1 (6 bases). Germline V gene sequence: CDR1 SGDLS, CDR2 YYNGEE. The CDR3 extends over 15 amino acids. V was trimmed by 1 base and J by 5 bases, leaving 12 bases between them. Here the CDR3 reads CASSVQGLSTGELFF. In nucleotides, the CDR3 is TGTGCCAGCAGCGTACAGGGGCTCTCTACCGGGGAGCTGTTTTTT.